The T cell receptor beta chain under discussion was sequenced for a study of T cell changes during pregnancy in multiple sclerosis. Measured with immunoSEQ multiplex PCR; TCRdb has only the in-frame clones, and not every one. The profile shows roughly 89,000 clones, about 94% of them singletons. In germline, CDR1 is SGHDT, CDR2 YYEEEE. The CDR3 runs to 13 residues. V was shortened by 0 bases and J by 4 bases, with 8 bases between the two germline ends. The sample consisted of peripheral blood, taken in the third trimester of pregnancy. The sequence was collected from a female donor with multiple sclerosis, enrolled in a pregnancy study. The rearrangement links TRBV5-6 to TRBJ2-7; D not resolved. For the CDR3, the DNA is TGTGCCAGCAGCTTGGGACTTTTGTACGAGCAGTACTTC. Translating it yields CASSLGLLYEQYF.